Sequencing of this T cell receptor beta chain was carried out in a study of resident and recirculating memory T cells in vitiligo (dated by TCRdb to 2016 to 2018). The study in broad terms: For TCR beta sequencing, each of 3 stable vitiligo patients provided PBMCs and epidermis from shave biopsies taken at two lesional sites and two nonlesional sites. Without any cell sorting, samples were homogenized immediately before genomic DNA was extracted using the Qiagen DNeasy Blood & Tissue Kit. The goal of the human TCR beta sequencing was to check whether lesional vitiligo skin contained specific clones that differed from the clones found in nonlesional skin and blood. The investigation overall reported the following: Mechanistic studies in the future are needed to assess how much the detected T cell clones and the human Trm pools versus Tcm pools each contribute. TCR sequences were not shared across biopsy sites or across patients, which suggests that different T cell clones infiltrate different lesions, a pattern described as private specificity. Even within a single patient, overlap and correlation analysis found no significant repertoire overlap between any biopsies apart from each lesion compared with itself. Clonality was not the same from one vitiligo lesion to another, and no unique dominant TCR clone turned up.

Points on this clone: Its antigen specificity is not known. Nothing much larger sits one base from this clone, and base qualities are not available.

The immunoSEQ hsTCRB kit was used to amplify TCR beta chains from genomic DNA. Sequencing of TCR beta libraries was performed on an Illumina MiSeq instrument by the immunoSEQ service. Regarding the original processing steps: Analysis of the repertoire data was performed with the immunoSEQ Analyzer. The immuneACCESS repertoire file appears here via TCRdb, limited to in-frame rearrangements. These files lack a portion of the clones; in checked studies, under half of the deficit traces to unresolved V genes, and the cause of the others is not known. V and J calls and clone size come straight from that table; D and trimming were deduced from the DNA. Present in this sample are 70,000 to 95,000 clones, under 95% of which were seen just once. The leading ten clones occupy more than 5% of the sample. A patient's vitiligo counted as stable when the lesions had not changed at all during the previous 6 months. To qualify as stable, patients additionally needed to show no confetti depigmentation, which is a clinical sign of active vitiligo. Any patient who had received treatment in the previous three months was excluded. PBMCs were isolated from heparinized blood by Ficoll density gradient centrifugation and then flash-frozen.

In the germline V gene, CDR1 corresponds to SGHDT and CDR2 to YYEEEE. The CDR3, from cysteine to phenylalanine, totals 14 residues. Kept here is only the CDR3 DNA, which spans 42 bases and is read in frame from base 1. Trimming removed 4 bases from V and 2 bases from J, leaving 13 bases between the germline ends. The chain employs TRBV5-6 and TRBJ2-7; possibly the D gene is TRBD1, per 6 matching bases. The clonotype was recovered from a male donor with vitiligo. Specimen: blood. At the DNA level, the sequence is TGTGCCAGCAGCCAGGACAGCCAGACCTACGAGCAGTACTTC. It codes for CASSQDSQTYEQYF.